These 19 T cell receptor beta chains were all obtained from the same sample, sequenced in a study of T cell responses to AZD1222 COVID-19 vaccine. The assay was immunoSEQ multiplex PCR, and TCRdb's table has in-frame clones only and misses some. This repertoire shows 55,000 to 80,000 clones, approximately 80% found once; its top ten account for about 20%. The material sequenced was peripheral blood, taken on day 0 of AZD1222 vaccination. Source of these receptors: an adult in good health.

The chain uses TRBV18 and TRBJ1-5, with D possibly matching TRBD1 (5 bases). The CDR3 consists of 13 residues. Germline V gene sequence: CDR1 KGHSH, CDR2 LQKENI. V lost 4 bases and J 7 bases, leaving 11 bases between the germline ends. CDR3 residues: CASSRGGQQPQHF. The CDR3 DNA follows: TGTGCCAGCTCACGCGGGGGTCAACAGCCCCAGCATTTT.

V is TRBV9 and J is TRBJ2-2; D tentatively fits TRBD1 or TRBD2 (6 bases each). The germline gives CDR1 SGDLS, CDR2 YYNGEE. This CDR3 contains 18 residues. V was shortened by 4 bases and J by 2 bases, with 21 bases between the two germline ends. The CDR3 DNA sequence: TGTGCCAGCAGCCAGGGCCCCGGGGGCTGGGGCAACACCGGGGAGCTGTTTTTT. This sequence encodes CASSQGPGGWGNTGELFF.

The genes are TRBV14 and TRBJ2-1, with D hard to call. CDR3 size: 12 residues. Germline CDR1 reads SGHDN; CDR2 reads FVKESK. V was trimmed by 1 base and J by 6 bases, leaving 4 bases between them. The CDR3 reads CASSQVTNEQFF. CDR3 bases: TGTGCCAGCAGCCAAGTAACCAATGAGCAGTTCTTC.

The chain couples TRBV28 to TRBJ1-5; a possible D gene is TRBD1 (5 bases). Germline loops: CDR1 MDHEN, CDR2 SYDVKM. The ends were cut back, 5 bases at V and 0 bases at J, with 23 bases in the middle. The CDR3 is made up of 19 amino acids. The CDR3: CASSQDQLQVGYSNQPQHF. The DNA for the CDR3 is TGTGCCAGCAGTCAAGACCAGCTACAGGTCGGATATAGCAATCAGCCCCAGCATTTT.

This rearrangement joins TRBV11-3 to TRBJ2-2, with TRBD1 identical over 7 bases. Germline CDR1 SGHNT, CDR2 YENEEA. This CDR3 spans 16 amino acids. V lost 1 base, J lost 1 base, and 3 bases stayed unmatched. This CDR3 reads CASSLGQGLNTGELFF. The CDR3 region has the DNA TGTGCCAGCAGCTTAGGACAGGGATTGAACACCGGGGAGCTGTTTTTT.

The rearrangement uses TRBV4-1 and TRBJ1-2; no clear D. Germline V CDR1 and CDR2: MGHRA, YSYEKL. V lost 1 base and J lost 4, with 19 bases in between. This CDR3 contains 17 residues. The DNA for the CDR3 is TGCGCCAGCAGCCAAGGGACCCGGATAGGGCAGATCTATGGCTACACCTTC. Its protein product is CASSQGTRIGQIYGYTF.

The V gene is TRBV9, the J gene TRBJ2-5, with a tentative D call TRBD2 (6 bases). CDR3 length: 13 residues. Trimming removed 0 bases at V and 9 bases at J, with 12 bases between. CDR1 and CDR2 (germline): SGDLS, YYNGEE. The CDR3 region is CASSVVQWGAQYF. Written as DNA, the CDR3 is TGTGCCAGCAGCGTAGTACAGTGGGGGGCCCAGTACTTC.

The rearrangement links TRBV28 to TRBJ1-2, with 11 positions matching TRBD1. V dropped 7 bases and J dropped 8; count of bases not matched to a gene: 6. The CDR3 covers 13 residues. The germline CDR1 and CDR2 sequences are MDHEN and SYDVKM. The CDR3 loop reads CASNAGTGGGYTF. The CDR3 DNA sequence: TGTGCCAGCAACGCCGGGACAGGGGGGGGCTACACCTTC.

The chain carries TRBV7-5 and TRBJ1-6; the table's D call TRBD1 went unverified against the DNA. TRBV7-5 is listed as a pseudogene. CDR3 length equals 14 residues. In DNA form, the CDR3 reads TGTGTCAGAAGCCCTGACAGGGGCAATTCACCCCTCCACTTT. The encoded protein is CVRSPDRGNSPLHF.

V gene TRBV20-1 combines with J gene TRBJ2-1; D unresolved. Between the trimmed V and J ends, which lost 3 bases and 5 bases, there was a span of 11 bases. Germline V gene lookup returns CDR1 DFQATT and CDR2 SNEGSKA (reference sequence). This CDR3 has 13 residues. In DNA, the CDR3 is TGCAGTGCTAGTACGGCAGCTAACAATGAGCAGTTCTTC. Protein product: CSASTAANNEQFF.

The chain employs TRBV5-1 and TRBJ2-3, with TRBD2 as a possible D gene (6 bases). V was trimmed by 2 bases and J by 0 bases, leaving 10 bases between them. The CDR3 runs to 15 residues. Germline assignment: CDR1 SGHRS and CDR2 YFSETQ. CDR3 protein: CASSFGGASTDTQYF. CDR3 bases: TGCGCCAGCAGCTTCGGGGGTGCTAGCACAGATACGCAGTATTTT. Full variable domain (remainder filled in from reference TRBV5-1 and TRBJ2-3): KAGVTQTPRYLIKTRGQQVTLSCSPISGHRSVSWYQQTPGQGLQFLFEYFSETQRNKGNFPGRFSGRQFSNSRSEMNVSTLELGDSALYLCASSFGGASTDTQYFGPGTRLTVL.

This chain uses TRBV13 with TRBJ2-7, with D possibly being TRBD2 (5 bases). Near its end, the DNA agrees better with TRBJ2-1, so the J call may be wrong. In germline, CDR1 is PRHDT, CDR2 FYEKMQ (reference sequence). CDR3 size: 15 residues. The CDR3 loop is CASSLTSGKTREQFF. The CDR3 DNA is TGTGCCAGCAGCTTAACGTCCGGGAAGACCCGGGAGCAGTTCTTC.

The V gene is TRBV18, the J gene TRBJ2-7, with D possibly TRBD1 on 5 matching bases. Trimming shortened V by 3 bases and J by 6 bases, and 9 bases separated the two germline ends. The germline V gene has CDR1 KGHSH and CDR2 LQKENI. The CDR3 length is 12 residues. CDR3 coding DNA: TGTGCCAGCTCACCCGGTAGGGGCGAGCAGTACTTC. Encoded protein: CASSPGRGEQYF.

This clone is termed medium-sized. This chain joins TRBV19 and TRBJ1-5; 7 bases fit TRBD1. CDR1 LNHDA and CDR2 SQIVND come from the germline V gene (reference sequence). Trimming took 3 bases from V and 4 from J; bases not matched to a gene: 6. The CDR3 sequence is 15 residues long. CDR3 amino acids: CASSMRQGGNQPQHF. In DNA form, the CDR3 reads TGTGCCAGTAGTATGCGGCAGGGGGGGAATCAGCCCCAGCATTTT. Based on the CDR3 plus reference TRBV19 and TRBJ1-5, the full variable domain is DGGITQSPKYLFRKEGQNVTLSCEQNLNHDAMYWYRQDPGQGLRLIYYSQIVNDFQKGDIAEGYSVSREKKESFPLTVTSAQKNPTAFYLCASSMRQGGNQPQHFGDGTRLSIL.

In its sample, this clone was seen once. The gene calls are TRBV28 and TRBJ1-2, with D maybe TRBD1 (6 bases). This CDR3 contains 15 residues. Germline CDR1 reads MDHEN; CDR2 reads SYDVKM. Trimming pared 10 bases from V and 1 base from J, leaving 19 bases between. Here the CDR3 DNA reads TGTGCCACCCAGGGGTTCTCGGGTGTTAACTATGGCTACACCTTC. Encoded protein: CATQGFSGVNYGYTF.

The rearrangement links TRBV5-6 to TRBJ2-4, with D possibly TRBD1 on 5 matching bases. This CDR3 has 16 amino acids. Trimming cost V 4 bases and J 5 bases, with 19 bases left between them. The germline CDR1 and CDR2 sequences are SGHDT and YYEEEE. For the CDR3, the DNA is TGTGCCAGCAGCACTCAGGGTGCTGGCGTGGAAAACATTCAGTACTTC. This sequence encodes CASSTQGAGVENIQYF.

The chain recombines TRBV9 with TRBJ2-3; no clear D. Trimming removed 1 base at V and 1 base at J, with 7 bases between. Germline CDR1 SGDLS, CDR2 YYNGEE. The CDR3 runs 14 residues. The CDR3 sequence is CASSVRPGTDTQYF. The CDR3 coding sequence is TGTGCCAGCAGCGTAAGACCCGGCACAGATACGCAGTATTTT.

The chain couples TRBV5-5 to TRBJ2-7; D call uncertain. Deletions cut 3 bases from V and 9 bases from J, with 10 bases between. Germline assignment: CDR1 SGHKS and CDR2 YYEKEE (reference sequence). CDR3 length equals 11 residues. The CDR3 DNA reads TGTGCCAGCAGCTCCCGAGTGGTGCAGTACTTC. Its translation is CASSSRVVQYF.

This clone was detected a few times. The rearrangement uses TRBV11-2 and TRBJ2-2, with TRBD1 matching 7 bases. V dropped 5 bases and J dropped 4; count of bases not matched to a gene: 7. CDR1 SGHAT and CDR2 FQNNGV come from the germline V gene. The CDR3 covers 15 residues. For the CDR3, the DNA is TGTGCCAGCAGCCTAAACAGGGGAAGCACCGGGGAGCTGTTTTTT. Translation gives CASSLNRGSTGELFF. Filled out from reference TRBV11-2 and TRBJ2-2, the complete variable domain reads EAGVAQSPRYKIIEKRQSVAFWCNPISGHATLYWYQQILGQGPKLLIQFQNNGVVDDSQLPKDRFSAERLKGVDSTLKIQPAKLEDSAVYLCASSLNRGSTGELFFGEGSRLTVL.